This TCR beta chain stems from a study of cytomegalovirus exposure and HLA in healthy donors. Study-level information: The early release's HLA-typed donors yielded some 85 million unique TCRs.

The CDR3 runs 15 residues. V lost 0 bases and J 8 bases, leaving 14 bases between the germline ends. Germline V gives CDR1 MGHRA, CDR2 YSYEKL. PCR employed 60 Vbeta and 13 Jbeta primers. Clones were read by immunoSEQ multiplex PCR, and TCRdb kept only the in-frame ones, dropping some. Of more than 200,000 clones listed, 70% are singletons. The sequence was collected from a man aged 35 to 55 in good health and CMV-seropositive. The rearrangement joins TRBV4-1 to TRBJ2-1, with D possibly being TRBD1 (5 bases). Specimen: PBMCs. CDR3 DNA sequence: TGCGCCAGCAGCCAAGATCAGGGTCCAGGTGATGAGCAGTTCTTC. It translates to CASSQDQGPGDEQFF.